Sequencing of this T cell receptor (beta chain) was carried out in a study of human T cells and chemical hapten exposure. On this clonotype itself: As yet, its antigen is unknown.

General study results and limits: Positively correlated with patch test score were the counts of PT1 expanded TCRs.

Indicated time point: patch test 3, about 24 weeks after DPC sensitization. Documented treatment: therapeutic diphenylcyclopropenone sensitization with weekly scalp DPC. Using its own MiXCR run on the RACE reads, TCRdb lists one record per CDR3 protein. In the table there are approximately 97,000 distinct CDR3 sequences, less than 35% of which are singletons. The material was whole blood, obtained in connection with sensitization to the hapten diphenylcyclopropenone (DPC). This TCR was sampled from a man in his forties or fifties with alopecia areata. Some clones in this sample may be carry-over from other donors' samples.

DNA of the CDR3: TGTGCCAGCAGCCCCGCTACAGCCATCGGTGAAAAACTGTTTTTT. This encodes CASSPATAIGEKLFF. This chain uses TRBV11-2 with TRBJ1-4; D call uncertain. The CDR3 is 15 residues long. V lost 5 bases and J lost 7, with 17 bases in between. The germline V gene has CDR1 SGHAT and CDR2 FQNNGV.